These T cell receptor beta chains were read from a single sample in a study of shared clonotypes between healthy human individuals. The assay was immunoSEQ multiplex PCR, and TCRdb's table has in-frame clones only and misses some. The sample holds around 2,000,000 clones, approximately 95% seen once. The sample taken for sequencing was naive CD8+ T cells sorted from blood. The receptors originated from a man younger than 35 in good health. CDR3s include the opening cysteine and the closing phenylalanine or tryptophan. The D gene is left open where the match is weak. Size is stated for part of the rows, as once, few or many counts, or as a class when the clone is expanded.

abundance,d_gene,j_gene,v_gene,CDR3aa,CDR3nt
NA,NA,TRBJ2-2,TRBV6-5,CASSYDFNTGELFF,TGTGCCAGCAGTTACGACTTTAACACCGGGGAGCTGTTTTTT
NA,TRBD2,TRBJ2-1,TRBV27,CASSSGTIMLEQFF,TGTGCCAGCAGTTCCGGGACTATTATGTTGGAGCAGTTCTTC
NA,NA,TRBJ1-2,TRBV9,CASSVDDRSNYGYTF,TGTGCCAGCAGCGTAGATGACAGATCTAACTATGGCTACACCTTC
NA,TRBD1,TRBJ2-5,TRBV25-1,CASSEGQQETQYF,TGTGCCAGCAGTGAGGGACAGCAAGAGACCCAGTACTTC
NA,TRBD2,TRBJ2-2,TRBV27,CASSAGGPLTGELFF,TGTGCCAGCAGTGCGGGAGGGCCGCTCACCGGGGAGCTGTTTTTT
NA,TRBD2,TRBJ2-5,TRBV4-1,CASSQGLAGAQETQYF,TGCGCCAGCAGCCAGGGACTAGCGGGGGCTCAAGAGACCCAGTACTTC
NA,NA,TRBJ2-2,TRBV5-6,CASSSADYRTGELFF,TGTGCCAGCAGCTCCGCCGACTATCGTACCGGGGAGCTGTTTTTT
NA,NA,TRBJ1-1,TRBV11-1,CASSLGTDTEAFF,TGTGCCAGCAGCTTAGGTACGGACACTGAAGCTTTCTTT
NA,TRBD2,TRBJ2-1,TRBV5-6,CASSLAREGNEQFF,TGTGCCAGCAGCTTGGCCAGGGAGGGCAATGAGCAGTTCTTC
NA,TRBD2,TRBJ2-2,TRBV4-3,CASSHHGAGTTTGELFF,TGCGCCAGCAGCCACCATGGCGCCGGGACTACCACCGGGGAGCTGTTTTTT
NA,NA,TRBJ2-2,TRBV4-3,CASSHHLGRDTGELFF,TGCGCCAGCAGCCACCATTTGGGGAGAGACACCGGGGAGCTGTTTTTT
once,NA,TRBJ1-1,TRBV4-3,CASSQGQYGTEAFF,TGCGCCAGCAGCCAAGGGCAATATGGGACTGAAGCTTTCTTT
NA,NA,TRBJ2-7,TRBV16,CASSQSEIVVYEQYF,TGTGCCAGCAGCCAATCGGAAATCGTAGTCTACGAGCAGTACTTC
NA,NA,TRBJ2-5,TRBV5-1,CASSFFLLDSETQYF,TGCGCCAGCAGCTTCTTCCTCCTAGACTCGGAGACCCAGTACTTC
NA,NA,TRBJ2-7,TRBV6-6,CASSFTSEQYF,TGTGCCAGCAGCTTTACTAGCGAGCAGTACTTC
NA,NA,TRBJ2-5,TRBV7-2,CASSQQGQETQYF,TGTGCCAGCAGCCAACAAGGGCAGGAGACCCAGTACTTC
NA,NA,TRBJ1-2,TRBV7-9,CASSASNRDGIYGYTF,TGTGCCAGCAGCGCCTCCAACAGGGATGGGATCTATGGCTACACCTTC
NA,TRBD2,TRBJ2-2,TRBV10-3,CAISESPAGLGDTGELFF,TGTGCCATCAGTGAGTCTCCAGCGGGGCTGGGGGACACCGGGGAGCTGTTTTTT
NA,NA,TRBJ2-7,TRBV21-1,CASSKVLIQRRSSAYEQYF,TGTGCCAGCAGCAAAGTCCTAATTCAGCGACGGTCTTCAGCCTACGAGCAGTACTTC
NA,NA,TRBJ2-1,TRBV30,CAWSPQDAGTIF,TGTGCCTGGAGTCCTCAGGACGCGGGAACGATCTTC
NA,TRBD1,TRBJ1-5,TRBV4-1,CASSLRDRGLQPQHF,TGCGCCAGCAGCCTCCGGGACAGGGGGCTTCAGCCCCAGCATTTT
NA,NA,TRBJ2-7,TRBV5-6,CASSHPIAGSYEQYF,TGTGCCAGCAGCCACCCGATTGCCGGGAGCTACGAGCAGTACTTC
NA,NA,TRBJ1-5,TRBV5-1,CASSLGEGHQPQHF,TGCGCCAGCAGCTTGGGGGAGGGCCATCAGCCCCAGCATTTT
NA,TRBD1,TRBJ2-7,TRBV2,CASGTGPYEQYF,TGTGCCAGCGGGACAGGACCCTACGAGCAGTACTTC
NA,NA,TRBJ2-3,TRBV28,CASTLNGATDTQYF,TGTGCCAGCACCTTGAACGGGGCCACAGATACGCAGTATTTT
once,TRBD1,TRBJ2-1,TRBV27,CASTEQGGNEQFF,TGTGCCAGCACGGAACAGGGGGGCAATGAGCAGTTCTTC
NA,NA,TRBJ2-7,TRBV27,CASSPSLGEGSYEQYF,TGTGCCAGCAGTCCCTCTCTGGGCGAGGGCTCCTACGAGCAGTACTTC
NA,NA,TRBJ2-1,TRBV10-3,CAISAPSDEQFF,TGTGCCATCAGTGCCCCGTCGGATGAGCAGTTCTTC
NA,NA,TRBJ1-1,TRBV7-9,CASSYGQAKAFF,TGTGCCAGCAGCTACGGACAAGCTAAAGCTTTCTTT
once,NA,TRBJ1-6,TRBV27,CASSFTGSNSPLHF,TGTGCCAGCAGTTTTACAGGCTCCAATTCACCCCTCCACTTT
NA,NA,TRBJ2-7,TRBV27,CASSFSSGEANYEQYF,TGTGCCAGCAGTTTCAGCTCAGGGGAGGCGAACTACGAGCAGTACTTC
NA,TRBD1,TRBJ2-2,TRBV5-1,CASTLTGGNTGELFF,TGCGCCAGCACCTTAACAGGGGGGAACACCGGGGAGCTGTTTTTT
NA,NA,TRBJ2-5,TRBV13,CASSTASDETQYF,TGTGCCAGCAGCACCGCTAGCGACGAGACCCAGTACTTC
NA,NA,TRBJ1-2,TRBV5-4,CASSRRGDTNYGYTF,TGTGCCAGCTCACGGCGCGGGGACACTAACTATGGCTACACCTTC
NA,TRBD1,TRBJ2-3,TRBV7-9,CASSLAVRGSTDTQYF,TGTGCCAGCAGCTTAGCGGTCAGGGGGAGCACAGATACGCAGTATTTT
NA,NA,TRBJ2-7,TRBV15,CATSRESTSGEQYF,TGTGCCACCAGCAGAGAGTCGACTAGTGGCGAGCAGTACTTC
NA,NA,TRBJ1-1,TRBV10-3,CAISESGAGLRAFF,TGTGCCATCAGTGAGTCAGGGGCCGGCCTTCGGGCTTTCTTT
once,NA,TRBJ2-1,TRBV30,CAWSQGGTGTYNEQFF,TGTGCCTGGAGTCAAGGGGGGACTGGAACCTACAATGAGCAGTTCTTC
NA,NA,TRBJ2-7,TRBV15,CATSTGGQGSYEQYF,TGTGCCACCAGCACAGGGGGGCAGGGATCCTACGAGCAGTACTTC
NA,NA,TRBJ1-2,TRBV7-9,CASSLGDEENYGYTF,TGTGCCAGCAGCTTAGGGGACGAGGAGAACTATGGCTACACCTTC
once,NA,TRBJ2-3,TRBV28,CASSFPGLRSKVADTDTQYF,TGTGCCAGCAGTTTTCCGGGACTCAGATCCAAGGTAGCGGACACAGATACGCAGTATTTT
NA,TRBD2,TRBJ2-3,TRBV5-1,CASSLPFSGGEVTDTQYF,TGCGCCAGCAGCTTGCCCTTTAGCGGGGGGGAGGTAACAGATACGCAGTATTTT
NA,NA,TRBJ2-1,TRBV7-2,CASSFAPSEQFF,TGTGCCAGCAGCTTTGCACCGTCTGAGCAGTTCTTC
NA,NA,TRBJ1-2,TRBV9,CASSVGARGTNYGYTF,TGTGCCAGCAGCGTAGGTGCGAGGGGAACTAACTATGGCTACACCTTC
few,NA,TRBJ2-7,TRBV18,CASSGTGTHYEQYF,TGTGCCAGCTCAGGAACCGGGACACACTACGAGCAGTACTTC
once,TRBD2,TRBJ2-3,TRBV7-6,CASSSTGIGRAPLTDTQYF,TGTGCCAGCAGCTCTACCGGTATCGGGAGGGCCCCCCTCACAGATACGCAGTATTTT
NA,NA,TRBJ1-2,TRBV7-9,CAIQNSKPNYGYTF,TGTGCCATCCAGAACAGCAAGCCTAACTATGGCTACACCTTC
NA,NA,TRBJ1-1,TRBV27,CASSPFSGNTEAFF,TGTGCCAGCAGTCCCTTCTCAGGGAACACTGAAGCTTTCTTT
NA,NA,TRBJ2-7,TRBV6-5,CASSYKTDSYEQYF,TGTGCCAGCAGTTACAAGACGGACTCCTACGAGCAGTACTTC
NA,NA,TRBJ2-5,TRBV7-9,CASSSDGTDWEETQYF,TGTGCCAGCAGCTCAGACGGGACGGACTGGGAGGAGACCCAGTACTTC